Listed below are T cell receptor beta chains from one sample, sequenced in a study of T cell repertoires in cytomegalovirus infection. TCRdb processed the reads anew with MiXCR; each CDR3 protein has one entry. The sample lists a few hundred thousand distinct CDR3 sequences, roughly 13% occurring once. The sample was PBMCs. These receptors all come from a human donor in good health (CMV status not recorded). Some clones in this sample may be carry-over from other donors' samples. Each CDR3 is given with its conserved first and last residue. Fields, in order: V gene, clone size, J gene, CDR3 length, D gene, CDR3 DNA, CDR3 protein. A D gene is named only where the DNA matches it firmly. Rows may omit the clone size; those that give it use once, few, many or a size class.

TRBV28	few	TRBJ2-7	13	NA	TGTGCCAGCAGCCTCGACAAGTCCTACGAGCAGTACTTC	CASSLDKSYEQYF
TRBV6-4	many	TRBJ2-1	15	TRBD1	TGTGCCAGCAGTGACTCGGTACAGGGGGTTAATGAGCAGTTCTTC	CASSDSVQGVNEQFF
TRBV4-1	NA	TRBJ2-7	15	TRBD2	TGCGCCAGCAGCCGGGGAGGAGCGGGACTCTACGAGCAGTACTTC	CASSRGGAGLYEQYF
TRBV11-3	few	TRBJ2-2	17	NA	TGTGCCAGCAGCTTAGAGGCTCGGCAGGGACGGACCGGGGAGCTGTTTTTT	CASSLEARQGRTGELFF
TRBV14	NA	TRBJ2-1	13	NA	TGTGCCAGCAGCCTCCGGCGAGGCAATGAGCAGTTCTTC	CASSLRRGNEQFF
TRBV10-3	few	TRBJ1-4	16	TRBD1	TGTGCCATCAGTGAGCTTGGGACAGGGAACGGTGAAAAACTGTTTTTT	CAISELGTGNGEKLFF
TRBV7-2	many	TRBJ2-2	13	NA	TGTGCCAGCAGCTTACGGGCAACCGGGGAGCTGTTTTTT	CASSLRATGELFF
TRBV6-2/TRBV6-3	NA	TRBJ2-1	14	NA	TGTGCCAGCAGCAGGGGGGTATCCTACAATGAGCAGTTCTTC	CASSRGVSYNEQFF
TRBV19	NA	TRBJ1-5	15	NA	TGTGCCAGTACCCGCGGGCAGGGATGGAATCAGCCCCAGCATTTT	CASTRGQGWNQPQHF
TRBV7-9	many	TRBJ1-4	14	TRBD1	TGTGCCAGCAGACCCGGGACAGTCAACGAAAAACTGTTTTTT	CASRPGTVNEKLFF
TRBV6-5	many	TRBJ2-7	15	TRBD1	TGTGCCAGCAGTTACTTCCAGGGGGACCCCTACGAGCAGTACTTC	CASSYFQGDPYEQYF
TRBV7-3	many	TRBJ1-1	13	NA	TGTGCCAGCAGCTTAAATGCGAACACTGAAGCTTTCTTT	CASSLNANTEAFF
TRBV7-2	many	TRBJ2-7	15	TRBD2	TGTGCCAGCAGCCCCAGCGGGAGAACCCCCTACGAGCAGTACTTC	CASSPSGRTPYEQYF
TRBV12-3/TRBV12-4	NA	TRBJ2-2	14	NA	TGTGCCAGCAGCCCCTACGGGGTGGACGGGGAGCTGTTTTTT	CASSPYGVDGELFF
TRBV9	few	TRBJ2-6	16	NA	TGTGCCAGCAGCCTCCGTGGGGGTCGTGGGGCCAACGTCCTGACTTTC	CASSLRGGRGANVLTF
TRBV6-1	many	TRBJ2-5	13	TRBD1	TGTGCCAGCAGCCGGGACAGGGAAGAGACCCAGTACTTC	CASSRDREETQYF
TRBV7-2	NA	TRBJ1-5	13	NA	TGTGCCAGCAGCTTAGCTTTGGATCAGCCCCAGCATTTT	CASSLALDQPQHF
TRBV27	many	TRBJ2-1	17	TRBD2	TGTGCCAGCAGTTTCACGAGACTAGCGGGAGGATACAATGAGCAGTTCTTC	CASSFTRLAGGYNEQFF
TRBV6-5	NA	TRBJ1-1	11	NA	TGTGCCAGCAACAACGGCCAAGAAGCTTTCTTT	CASNNGQEAFF
TRBV7-9	many	TRBJ1-6	13	NA	TGTGCCAGCAGCCAACAGTTAAATTCACCCCTCCACTTT	CASSQQLNSPLHF
TRBV20-1	NA	TRBJ2-7	13	TRBD2	TGCAGTGCCCTTAGCGGGGGCTCCTACGAGCAGTACTTC	CSALSGGSYEQYF
TRBV20-1	NA	TRBJ2-1	14	TRBD1	TGCAGTGCTAGGTGGGACAGGCGGGTCGATGAGCAGTTCTTC	CSARWDRRVDEQFF
TRBV2	NA	TRBJ1-5	11	NA	TGTGCCACGGGAATAGATCAGCCCCAGCATTTT	CATGIDQPQHF
TRBV6-2/TRBV6-3	many	TRBJ2-7	14	NA	TGTGCCAGCAGCAGTTCGGGCGGCTTAGGCGAGCAGTACTTC	CASSSSGGLGEQYF
TRBV6-2/TRBV6-3	NA	TRBJ1-5	15	TRBD1	TGTGCCAGCAGCCGATGGGGGACAGGGGAGCAGCCCCAGCATTTT	CASSRWGTGEQPQHF
TRBV12-5	many	TRBJ1-1	15	TRBD1	TGTGCTAGTGGTTTGGGCGCCGGACAGGGCGGTCGAGCTTTCTTT	CASGLGAGQGGRAFF
TRBV6-1	many	TRBJ1-5	17	NA	TGTGCCAGCAGTACTTTCGGACCCGGGACGGTGAATCAGCCCCAGCATTTT	CASSTFGPGTVNQPQHF
TRBV11-1	many	TRBJ2-7	16	TRBD1	TGTGCCAGCAGCTCGTACCGGGACAGGGGGAGAGACGAGCAGTACTTC	CASSSYRDRGRDEQYF
TRBV28	NA	TRBJ1-2	12	NA	TGTGCCAGCAGCTACCTCAACTATGGCTACACCTTC	CASSYLNYGYTF